A selection of T cell receptor beta chains follows, all from one sample in a study of blood T cell repertoires in COVID-19. Generated by immunoSEQ multiplex PCR, the TCRdb table keeps only in-frame clones and is missing some. The table lists about 120,000 clones, approximately 87% of them singletons. Sequencing was done on a sample of peripheral blood. The source is a man aged 25 to 40 with acute or convalescent COVID-19. The CDR3 runs from the conserved cysteine through the conserved F or W. D genes are given only for firm matches. Clone size appears in some rows only: once, few, many, or a class for an expanded clone.

CDR3 length,clone size,J gene,V gene,D gene,CDR3 protein,CDR3 DNA
16,-,TRBJ2-3,TRBV7-9,-,CASPLGPAESTDTQYF,TGTGCCAGCCCACTAGGGCCCGCGGAGAGCACAGATACGCAGTATTTT
14,-,TRBJ2-5,TRBV5-6,-,CASSLYAVPETQYF,TGTGCCAGCAGCTTGTACGCGGTCCCGGAGACCCAGTACTTC
18,-,TRBJ2-3,TRBV10-2,TRBD2,CASSLDLGSGGDADTQYF,TGCGCCAGCAGCCTAGACTTGGGTAGCGGGGGGGACGCAGATACGCAGTATTTT
15,-,TRBJ2-5,TRBV6-5,TRBD1,CASRTGTGPQETQYF,TGTGCCAGCAGGACCGGGACAGGGCCGCAAGAGACCCAGTACTTC
13,-,TRBJ2-5,TRBV7-9,TRBD1,CAIGQGISETQYF,TGTGCCATTGGACAGGGGATCAGTGAGACCCAGTACTTC
12,-,TRBJ1-1,TRBV2,-,CASSIGVPEAFF,TGTGCCAGCAGTATCGGGGTTCCCGAAGCTTTCTTT
14,-,TRBJ2-3,TRBV6-2/TRBV6-3,-,CASSFPRGTDTQYF,TGTGCCAGCAGTTTCCCCCGCGGCACAGATACGCAGTATTTT
12,-,TRBJ2-5,TRBV2,TRBD2,CASKGLQETQYF,TGTGCCAGTAAGGGACTACAAGAGACCCAGTACTTC
17,-,TRBJ2-1,TRBV4-1,TRBD2,CASSQSMTSGNYNEQFF,TGCGCCAGCAGCCAATCGATGACTAGCGGAAACTACAATGAGCAGTTCTTC
14,-,TRBJ2-5,TRBV29-1,-,CSVEGGLFQETQYF,TGCAGCGTTGAAGGGGGGCTATTCCAAGAGACCCAGTACTTC
13,-,TRBJ2-7,TRBV19,TRBD1,CASSAGTDAEQYF,TGTGCCAGTAGTGCAGGGACAGATGCCGAGCAGTACTTC
18,-,TRBJ1-3,TRBV9,-,CASSERPGRTTGGNTIYF,TGTGCCAGCAGCGAGAGGCCAGGGAGGACCACGGGGGGAAACACCATATATTTT
17,-,TRBJ2-3,TRBV10-3,TRBD1,CAISGTVGQGGTDTQYF,TGTGCCATCAGTGGAACGGTGGGACAGGGGGGCACAGATACGCAGTATTTT
18,few,TRBJ2-2,TRBV4-2,TRBD2,CASSQDPQRGTNTGELFF,TGTGCCAGCAGCCAAGATCCCCAGCGGGGAACGAACACCGGGGAGCTGTTTTTT
14,-,TRBJ2-1,TRBV3-1/TRBV3-2,TRBD2,CASSQGTGLAVQFF,TGTGCCAGCAGCCAAGGGACCGGACTAGCGGTCCAGTTCTTC